The entry below describes one TCR beta chain. The data stem from a study of control samples from healthy donors and cancer patients. Repertoires were generated with immunoSEQ multiplex PCR, while TCRdb's copy carries only in-frame clones and drops some. The table records about 34,000 clones, roughly nine tenths of them present only once. Trimming took 5 bases from V and 4 from J, leaving 12 bases between them. Germline values: CDR1 SGHVS, CDR2 FNYEAQ. The CDR3 runs 13 residues. The TCR originated in a woman between 35 and 50 years old with lung cancer. The gene calls are TRBV7-6 and TRBJ2-7, with D possibly being TRBD1 or TRBD2 (5 bases each). The sample was PBMCs. The CDR3 DNA sequence: TGTGCCAGCAGCCCCAGGGAGAGGTACGAGCAGTACTTC. This translates into CASSPRERYEQYF. The variable domain in full, completed from reference TRBV7-6 and TRBJ2-7, reads GAGVSQSPRYKVTKRGQDVALRCDPISGHVSLYWYRQALGQGPEFLTYFNYEAQQDKSGLPNDRFSAERPEGSISTLTIQRTEQRDSAMYRCASSPRERYEQYFGPGTRLTVT.